One sample yielded the 32 T cell receptor beta chains listed below, sequenced in a study of T cell changes during pregnancy in multiple sclerosis. TCRdb's table, derived via immunoSEQ multiplex PCR, lists solely in-frame clones and lacks some. The sample has about 35,000 clones; around 93% are singletons. This sample comprised CD4+ T cells from peripheral blood mononuclear cells, obtained in the third trimester of pregnancy. These receptors originate from a female donor in good health, enrolled as a control in a pregnancy study.

The gene calls are TRBV7-3 and TRBJ1-2; TRBD1 matches at 7 bases. V lost 1 base and J lost 8; bases outside the gene matches: 7. Germline V CDR1 and CDR2: SGHTA, FQGTGA. The CDR3 contains 14 residues. The CDR3 spells CASSLNPQGDGYTF. CDR3 coding DNA: TGTGCCAGCAGCTTAAACCCCCAGGGGGACGGCTACACCTTC.

This chain joins TRBV5-6 and TRBJ2-2; no definite D call. Germline values: CDR1 SGHDT, CDR2 YYEEEE. The V end was cut by 0 bases, the J end by 4 bases, with 13 bases between. CDR3 length: 16 residues. CDR3 region: CASSLVSASITGELFF. DNA for the CDR3: TGTGCCAGCAGCTTGGTCAGCGCCTCAATCACCGGGGAGCTGTTTTTT.

This chain uses TRBV5-6 with TRBJ1-2, with D maybe TRBD1 (5 bases). V lost 5 bases and J 3 bases, leaving 14 bases between the germline ends. The length of the CDR3 is 14 residues. Germline loops: CDR1 SGHDT, CDR2 YYEEEE. The CDR3 protein is CASRRVSGDYGYTF. In nucleotides, the CDR3 is TGTGCCAGCAGGCGGGTGTCGGGGGACTATGGCTACACCTTC.

This clone was detected only once. J is TRBJ2-1 and V is TRBV18; 10 bases match TRBD1. From germline, CDR1 is KGHSH and CDR2 LQKENI. This CDR3 has 17 amino acids. Trimming took 3 bases from V and 7 from J; bases not matched to a gene: 12. CDR3 DNA: TGTGCCAGCTCACCGTCTTTGTGGGACAGGGGAATTAATGAGCAGTTCTTC. It codes for CASSPSLWDRGINEQFF.

The V call is TRBV6-6, the J call TRBJ1-6, with TRBD1 matching over 8 bases. Germline assignment: CDR1 MNHNY and CDR2 SVGAGI (reference sequence). The CDR3 has 14 residues. J gave up 5 bases and V 4 bases, and 1 base lay outside the gene matches. CDR3 region: CASSSTGDNSPLHF. The CDR3 region has the DNA TGTGCCAGCAGTTCGACAGGGGATAATTCACCCCTCCACTTT.

This chain uses TRBV5-4 with TRBJ2-2, with a weak D call TRBD1 (5 bases). The CDR3 runs to 14 residues. The ends were cut back, 6 bases at V and 0 bases at J, with 9 bases in the middle. Germline V gene data show CDR1 as SGHNT and CDR2 as YYREEE (reference sequence). CDR3 protein: CASTGHANTGELFF. CDR3 DNA sequence: TGTGCCAGCACAGGGCACGCGAACACCGGGGAGCTGTTTTTT.

The count of this clone is one. The V call is TRBV9, the J call TRBJ2-3, with 9 bases identical to TRBD1. This CDR3 comprises 15 residues. V shed 4 bases, J shed 3 bases, and the junction held 6 bases outside the gene matches. CDR1 SGDLS and CDR2 YYNGEE come from the germline V gene. The CDR3 sequence: CASSLWTGETDTQYF. CDR3 nucleotide sequence: TGTGCCAGCAGCCTTTGGACAGGGGAAACAGATACGCAGTATTTT.

The chain's CDR3 is CASSFNSYGYTF. CDR3 bases: TGTGCCAGCAGTTTTAACAGCTATGGCTACACCTTC. J is TRBJ1-2 and V is TRBV28; D not resolved. This CDR3 contains 12 residues. Trimming removed 3 bases from V and 4 bases from J, with 6 bases in between. Germline loops: CDR1 MDHEN, CDR2 SYDVKM.

The V and J genes are TRBV4-2 and TRBJ2-5; 15 bases agree with TRBD2. The germline V gene encodes CDR1 LGHNA and CDR2 YNFKEQ. CDR3 length: 16 amino acids. Unmatched junction bases numbered 2, after V lost 4 bases and J lost 2 bases. The CDR3 DNA reads TGTGCCAGCAGCCTGGGACTAGCGGGGGGTCAAGAGACCCAGTACTTC. Translating it yields CASSLGLAGGQETQYF.

This sequence joins TRBV2 and TRBJ2-7, with 11 bases aligning to TRBD1. CDR3 length: 14 residues. The J segment lost 5 bases and the V segment lost 9 bases, leaving 9 bases of the junction unmatched. Germline CDR1 SNHLY, CDR2 FYNNEI. This CDR3 is CASTLRDRGNEQYF. DNA of the CDR3: TGTGCCAGTACCTTAAGGGACAGGGGGAACGAGCAGTACTTC.

This chain connects TRBV7-3 to TRBJ2-3, with a tentative D call TRBD2 (6 bases). This CDR3 comprises 12 residues. The V end was cut by 8 bases, the J end by 2 bases, with 8 bases between. Germline assignment: CDR1 SGHTA and CDR2 FQGTGA. The CDR3 DNA sequence: TGTGCCAGCGGGGACTTCACAGATACGCAGTATTTT. Its protein product is CASGDFTDTQYF.

This clone was observed once. The J gene is TRBJ2-1, the V gene TRBV11-2; 7 bases are a match to TRBD2. V lost 6 bases and J lost 2; bases outside the gene matches: 10. Germline V gene sequence: CDR1 SGHAT, CDR2 FQNNGV. The CDR3 covers 16 residues. Written as DNA, the CDR3 is TGTGCCAGCAGTAAAATGCACGGGGGGACCTACAATGAGCAGTTCTTC. Translated: CASSKMHGGTYNEQFF. The full variable domain, rest sourced from reference TRBV11-2 and TRBJ2-1, is EAGVAQSPRYKIIEKRQSVAFWCNPISGHATLYWYQQILGQGPKLLIQFQNNGVVDDSQLPKDRFSAERLKGVDSTLKIQPAKLEDSAVYLCASSKMHGGTYNEQFFGPGTRLTVL.

CDR3 amino acids: CASSPVPREGYTF. CDR3 nucleotides: TGTGCCAGCAGCCCCGTGCCTCGAGAGGGCTACACCTTC. This chain connects TRBV7-2 to TRBJ1-2; unclear D gene. This CDR3 is built from 13 residues. CDR1 and CDR2 (germline): SGHTA, FQGNSA. The V end was cut by 5 bases, the J end by 8 bases, with 15 bases between.

The J gene is TRBJ1-6, the V gene TRBV25-1; maybe TRBD1 (5 bases). V was clipped by 6 bases and J by 8 bases, with 8 bases between them. The CDR3 is made up of 12 amino acids. Germline CDR1 reads MGHDK; CDR2 reads SYGVNS. In DNA, the CDR3 is TGTGCCAGCAGCGGGGGATATTCACCCCTCCACTTT. This gives the protein CASSGGYSPLHF. The full variable domain, rest sourced from reference TRBV25-1 and TRBJ1-6, is EADIYQTPRYLVIGTGKKITLECSQTMGHDKMYWYQQDPGMELHLIHYSYGVNSTEKGDLSSESTVSRIRTEHFPLTLESARPSHTSQYLCASSGGYSPLHFGNGTRLTVT.

The rearrangement links TRBV18 to TRBJ2-3, with 15 bases lining up with TRBD2. Germline-derived CDR1 and CDR2 are KGHSH and LQKENI. CDR3 size: 18 residues. Germline trimming cut 6 bases from V and 2 bases from J; bases unmatched to any gene: 9. The CDR3 DNA reads TGTGCCAGCTCCCGTGGGACTAGCGGGGGGCCGATCACAGATACGCAGTATTTT. Encoded protein: CASSRGTSGGPITDTQYF.

J is TRBJ2-2 and V is TRBV7-9; D unresolved. Trimming took off 3 bases at V and 1 base at J, with 9 bases between the two ends. CDR1 is SEHNR and CDR2 is FQNEAQ in the germline V gene (reference sequence). CDR3 length: 15 amino acids. CDR3 sequence: CASSFYGGNTGELFF. As DNA, the CDR3 is TGTGCCAGCAGCTTTTACGGCGGGAACACCGGGGAGCTGTTTTTT. The variable domain in full, completed from reference TRBV7-9 and TRBJ2-2, reads DTGVSQNPRHKITKRGQNVTFRCDPISEHNRLYWYRQTLGQGPEFLTYFQNEAQLEKSRLLSDRFSAERPKGSFSTLEIQRTEQGDSAMYLCASSFYGGNTGELFFGEGSRLTVL.

J is TRBJ1-1 and V is TRBV6-6, with 10 bases aligning to TRBD1. This CDR3 contains 12 residues. Trimming removed 8 bases from V and 7 bases from J; junction bases left unmatched: 4. The germline V gene has CDR1 MNHNY and CDR2 SVGAGI (reference sequence). The CDR3 DNA reads as TGTGCCAGCGGGGACAGGGGCGATGAAGCTTTCTTT. It is translated as CASGDRGDEAFF.

The J gene is TRBJ2-7, the V gene TRBV6-5; TRBD1 matches 11 bases. The V gene end was trimmed by 6 bases and the J gene end by 4 bases; junction bases not matched to a gene: 5. This CDR3 region has 14 residues. CDR1 is MNHEY and CDR2 is SVGAGI in the germline V gene. CDR3 bases: TGTGCCAGCAGGGGACAGGGGGGCCGGTACGAGCAGTACTTC. Amino acid sequence: CASRGQGGRYEQYF.

The genes are TRBV4-3 and TRBJ2-3, with 10 bases lining up with TRBD2. CDR3 length equals 18 residues. V was pared by 0 bases and J by 0 bases, with 6 bases of the junction left unmatched. Per germline, CDR1 LGHNA and CDR2 YSLEER. The CDR3 DNA reads as TGCGCCAGCAGCCAAGATAGGGCTAGCGGGGGTAGCACAGATACGCAGTATTTT. The encoded protein is CASSQDRASGGSTDTQYF.

The chain uses TRBV9 and TRBJ2-1; D unresolved. V dropped 1 base and J dropped 6 bases, with 11 bases sitting between them. This CDR3 is built from 14 residues. Germline lookup yields CDR1 SGDLS and CDR2 YYNGEE. The chain's CDR3 is CASSVSRLFNEQFF. For the CDR3, the DNA is TGTGCCAGCAGCGTATCTCGACTCTTCAATGAGCAGTTCTTC.

This clone was seen a few times. The genes are TRBV28 and TRBJ1-1, with no clear D. The CDR3 has 12 residues. V dropped 8 bases and J dropped 11 bases, with 18 bases sitting between them. The germline V gene has CDR1 MDHEN and CDR2 SYDVKM. CDR3 DNA sequence: TGTGCCAGCCACAATGGGCCTCTAACGGCTTTCTTT. It specifies CASHNGPLTAFF.

This clone appeared once. The J gene is TRBJ1-2, the V gene TRBV5-8; D not certain. Trimming took off 4 bases at V and 8 bases at J, with 15 bases between the two ends. From germline, CDR1 is SGHTS and CDR2 YDEGEE. The CDR3 is 13 amino acids. Written as DNA, the CDR3 is TGTGCCAGCAGCGTGAGGAGAGGAAGCGGCTACACCTTC. Translated, it gives CASSVRRGSGYTF. The full variable domain, rest sourced from reference TRBV5-8 and TRBJ1-2, is EAGVTQSPTHLIKTRGQQATLRCSPISGHTSVYWYQQALGLGLQFLLWYDEGEERNRGNFPPRFSGRQFPNYSSELNVNALELEDSALYLCASSVRRGSGYTFGSGTRLTVV.

The CDR3 coding sequence is TGTGCCAGCACCCTGCGGCCGGACTCTGGAAACACCATATATTTT. This encodes CASTLRPDSGNTIYF. The rearrangement links TRBV5-8 to TRBJ1-3; D unclear. The CDR3 length is 15 residues. From germline, CDR1 is SGHTS and CDR2 YDEGEE. The germline V and J ends were trimmed by 6 bases and 0 bases, with 13 bases remaining between them.

This clone was observed a handful of times. This chain uses TRBV6-5 with TRBJ1-6, with TRBD1 identical over 9 bases. CDR3 length: 15 residues. Germline V gives CDR1 MNHEY, CDR2 SVGAGI. Trimming at V came to 7 bases and at J to 1 base, leaving 2 bases not matched to a gene. The CDR3 DNA reads TGTGCCAGCAAGACAGGGGGTTCCTATAATTCACCCCTCCACTTT. This translates into CASKTGGSYNSPLHF.

This sequence joins TRBV4-3 and TRBJ2-4, with 8 bases matching TRBD1. This CDR3 comprises 17 residues. The germline V gene has CDR1 LGHNA and CDR2 YSLEER. V trimming: 4 bases; J trimming: 2 bases; junction bases outside the gene matches: 10. The CDR3 sequence is CASSLQGQGITKNIQYF. In DNA form, the CDR3 reads TGCGCCAGCAGCCTCCAAGGACAGGGAATTACCAAAAACATTCAGTACTTC.

The genes are TRBV6-6 and TRBJ2-1, with 10 bases lining up with TRBD1. In germline, CDR1 is MNHNY, CDR2 SVGAGI (reference sequence). The CDR3 runs to 15 residues. The V and J ends lost 5 bases and 7 bases, in that order; junction bases with no gene match: 8. In nucleotides, the CDR3 is TGTGCCAGCAGTCGCTTGGGACAGGGGAGAAATGAGCAGTTCTTC. Its protein product is CASSRLGQGRNEQFF.

The chain couples TRBV10-3 to TRBJ2-5; D uncertain. The CDR3 has 12 amino acids. From germline, CDR1 is ENHRY and CDR2 SYGVKD. The V and J ends lost 7 bases and 4 bases respectively, with 10 bases between them. The CDR3 DNA reads as TGTGCCATCATGGGTAGAGGAGAGACCCAGTACTTC. It translates to CAIMGRGETQYF.

The chain recombines TRBV18 with TRBJ2-5; 7 bases fit TRBD1. This CDR3 spans 14 amino acids. V trimming: 2 bases; J trimming: 4 bases; junction bases outside the gene matches: 4. CDR1 KGHSH and CDR2 LQKENI come from the germline V gene. CDR3 loop: CASSPAAGGETQYF. In nucleotides, the CDR3 is TGTGCCAGCTCACCAGCCGCAGGGGGAGAGACCCAGTACTTC. Complete variable domain (other parts from reference TRBV18 and TRBJ2-5): NAGVMQNPRHLVRRRGQEARLRCSPMKGHSHVYWYRQLPEEGLKFMVYLQKENIIDESGMPKERFSAEFPKEGPSILRIQQVVRGDSAAYFCASSPAAGGETQYFGPGTRLLVL.

The rearrangement joins TRBV7-2 to TRBJ2-7, with D possibly matching TRBD2 (5 bases). Germline CDR1 SGHTA, CDR2 FQGNSA. The CDR3 runs 12 residues. The V gene lost 3 bases and the J gene lost 12 bases, with 15 bases spanning the gap. The CDR3 sequence is CASSFPPGSPYF. CDR3 bases: TGTGCCAGCAGCTTCCCCCCGGGAAGCCCGTACTTC.

The rearrangement joins TRBV6-1 to TRBJ1-4; D is unresolved. V was trimmed by 5 bases and J by 10 bases, leaving 17 bases between them. This CDR3 comprises 14 residues. CDR1 and CDR2 from the germline V gene are MNHNS and SASEGT. CDR3 in amino acids: CASSFFLGEGKLFF. The CDR3 nucleotides are TGTGCCAGCAGTTTCTTTTTGGGTGAGGGAAAACTGTTTTTT.

A few counts support this clone. This sequence joins TRBV9 and TRBJ1-6, with D hard to call. The CDR3 sequence is 14 residues long. V was pared by 7 bases and J by 7 bases, with 15 bases between. Germline V gives CDR1 SGDLS, CDR2 YYNGEE. CDR3 bases: TGTGCCAGCTCACGATCGAGAGGGAATTCACCCCTCCACTTT. Translating gives CASSRSRGNSPLHF.

The rearrangement uses TRBV28 and TRBJ1-3, with D uncertain. V shed 3 bases and J shed 4 bases, with 16 bases lying between them. CDR3 length equals 16 residues. Looked up from germline, CDR1 is MDHEN and CDR2 is SYDVKM. The chain's CDR3 is CASSFTSGNRGNTIYF. The DNA for the CDR3 is TGTGCCAGCAGTTTCACCTCCGGGAACCGCGGAAACACCATATATTTT.